A selection of T cell receptor beta chains follows, all from one sample in a study of post-analysis software for immune sequencing data. TCRdb re-called the PCR reads with MiXCR, one entry per CDR3 protein. The sample has hundreds of thousands of distinct CDR3 sequences; approximately 60% are singletons. The sequencing sample was made of blood. These receptors came from a girl aged 2 to 10 with multiple sclerosis. Each CDR3 is given with its conserved first and last residue. Fields, in order: V gene, D gene, J gene, clone size, CDR3 DNA, CDR3 protein. A D gene is named only where the DNA matches it firmly. The size field is filled for only some rows; it gives once, few, many or a size class.

TRBV29-1	TRBD1	TRBJ2-1	once	TGCAGCGTAGACAGGGGGCCCAATGAGCAGTTCTTC	CSVDRGPNEQFF
TRBV29-1	TRBD1	TRBJ2-3	.	TGCAGCGTTGAACCGACGGACAGGGGGCAAGATACGCAGTATTTT	CSVEPTDRGQDTQYF
TRBV20-1	TRBD2	TRBJ2-5	.	TGCAGTGCTAGAGACCTGAGGACTAGCGAGGAGACCCAGTACTTC	CSARDLRTSEETQYF
TRBV25-1	TRBD1	TRBJ2-1	.	TGTGCCAGCGATCGGACAGGGGGCGGATACAATGAGCAGTTCTTC	CASDRTGGGYNEQFF
TRBV3-1	TRBD1	TRBJ2-5	.	TGTGCCAGCAGCCGGGGACAGGGGGAAGAGGAGACCCAGTACTTC	CASSRGQGEEETQYF
TRBV27	TRBD2	TRBJ2-7	.	TGTGCCAGCAGTTTCGACTCACCGGGACTAGCGGGAGTCGAGCAGTACTTC	CASSFDSPGLAGVEQYF
TRBV14	.	TRBJ2-5	.	TGTGCCAGCAGCCAGCTCCAAGAGACCCAGTACTTC	CASSQLQETQYF
TRBV12-3/TRBV12-4	TRBD2	TRBJ2-5	.	TGTGCCAGCAGTTCTGGAGGGACTAGCGGGTTTCAAGAGACCCAGTACTTC	CASSSGGTSGFQETQYF
TRBV12-5	.	TRBJ2-1	.	TGTGCTAGTGGTTTGGTCCTTTCATGGTCAGGGACCTACAATGAGCAGTTCTTC	CASGLVLSWSGTYNEQFF
TRBV5-1	TRBD1	TRBJ2-3	.	TGCGCCAGCAGCCTGATGCAGGGGGACACAGATACGCAGTATTTT	CASSLMQGDTDTQYF
TRBV12-3/TRBV12-4	TRBD1	TRBJ2-1	.	TGTGCCAGCAGCTCCACAGGGGGAGGCGGTGTGGGTGGCTACAATGAGCAGTTCTTC	CASSSTGGGGVGGYNEQFF
TRBV12-3/TRBV12-4	.	TRBJ2-3	few	TGTGCCAGCAGTCGACCGGGACATCGGACTAGCACAGATACGCAGTATTTT	CASSRPGHRTSTDTQYF
TRBV29-1	.	TRBJ1-2	few	TGCAGCGTTGTGGAAGCCTCGAAGGGCTATGGCTACACCTTC	CSVVEASKGYGYTF
TRBV20-1	.	TRBJ2-5	.	TGCAGTGCTAGAGAGAGGGAAGAGACCCAGTACTTC	CSAREREETQYF
TRBV29-1	TRBD2	TRBJ2-1	few	TGCAGCGTTGAAGATCCTCTAGCGGGAGCCTACAATGAGCAGTTCTTC	CSVEDPLAGAYNEQFF
TRBV24-1	TRBD1	TRBJ1-5	.	TGTGCCACCAGGGGACAGATTAATCAGCCCCAGCATTTT	CATRGQINQPQHF
TRBV4-2	.	TRBJ1-2	.	TGTGCCAGCAGCCAAGAATTAATTGGCTACACCTTC	CASSQELIGYTF
TRBV7-2	.	TRBJ1-2	few	TGTGCCAGCAGCTTAGCCCCGCCGAGCTATGGCTACACCTTC	CASSLAPPSYGYTF
TRBV12-3/TRBV12-4	TRBD1	TRBJ2-1	once	TGTGCCAGCAGTCATTCCGGGACAGGGTTTTACAATGAGCAGTTCTTC	CASSHSGTGFYNEQFF
TRBV29-1	TRBD2	TRBJ2-5	.	TGCAGCGCCGTAGCGGGGAGATTCGAGACCCAGTACTTC	CSAVAGRFETQYF
TRBV20-1	TRBD2	TRBJ2-5	.	TGCAGTGCTGAACTAGCGGGGGGTCTTGGGGAGACCCAGTACTTC	CSAELAGGLGETQYF
TRBV20-1	.	TRBJ1-3	.	TGCAGTGCTAGGGATGAGGACGCTCCCTTCTCTGGAAACACCATATATTTT	CSARDEDAPFSGNTIYF
TRBV27	.	TRBJ2-7	.	TGTGCCAGCAGTTTAGTCTATAAGGGGGAGACCTTCTACGAGCAGTACTTC	CASSLVYKGETFYEQYF
TRBV5-1	.	TRBJ2-5	few	TGCGCCAGCAGCCCGGGACGAACCCAAGAGACCCAGTACTTC	CASSPGRTQETQYF
TRBV6-5	.	TRBJ2-3	.	TGTGCCAGCAGTTCATTTCCAGGGGTGAGGCCCACAGATACGCAGTATTTT	CASSSFPGVRPTDTQYF
TRBV20-1	TRBD2	TRBJ2-5	.	TGCAGTGCTAGTCCCAGCGGGACGTACCAAGAGACCCAGTACTTC	CSASPSGTYQETQYF
TRBV13	.	TRBJ2-5	.	TGTGCCAGCAGCTTAGGAGACGAGGGTTTACAAGAGACCCAGTACTTC	CASSLGDEGLQETQYF
TRBV14	.	TRBJ2-1	few	TGCGCCAGCAGCCAACTCCTAGCGCGCGAAAACTCCTACAATGAGCAGTTCTTC	CASSQLLARENSYNEQFF
TRBV12-3/TRBV12-4	.	TRBJ2-1	.	TGTGCCAGCAGTTACCTAGCAGTGAATGAGCAGTTCTTC	CASSYLAVNEQFF
TRBV29-1	.	TRBJ2-7	.	TGCAGCGTTGCTCCCAGGGACAACTACGAGCAGTACTTC	CSVAPRDNYEQYF
TRBV12-3/TRBV12-4	.	TRBJ1-2	few	TGTGCCAGCAGTTTTGGAGGATCCGGCTACACCTTC	CASSFGGSGYTF
TRBV20-1	.	TRBJ2-7	.	TGCAGTGCGCGCCCGGGACTCCAAACCGAGCAGTACTTC	CSARPGLQTEQYF
TRBV9	.	TRBJ2-5	.	TGTGCCAGCAGCCCCTATAGCCTCCAAGAGACCCAGTACTTC	CASSPYSLQETQYF
TRBV7-2	.	TRBJ1-2	.	TGTGCCAGCAGCTTAGACCAGGGCTATGGCTACACCTTC	CASSLDQGYGYTF
TRBV29-1	TRBD1	TRBJ1-5	.	TGCAGCGTTATGGACAGGGGAAACCAGCCCCAGCATTTT	CSVMDRGNQPQHF
TRBV6-2/TRBV6-3	TRBD1	TRBJ2-3	.	TGTGCCAGCAGTTACTCGGCAGGGGGCATCACAGATACGCAGTATTTT	CASSYSAGGITDTQYF
TRBV9	TRBD2	TRBJ2-3	.	TGTGCCAGCAGCGTTCGAACGGGGGGGTCAGATACGCAGTATTTT	CASSVRTGGSDTQYF
TRBV20-1	.	TRBJ2-6	.	TGCAGTGCCGGAGGGGACGGGGCCAACGTCCTGACTTTC	CSAGGDGANVLTF
TRBV14	TRBD1	TRBJ2-1	.	TGTGCCAGCAGCCAAGACCTGAGACAGGGCCCCTACAATGAGCAGTTCTTC	CASSQDLRQGPYNEQFF
TRBV5-1	.	TRBJ1-1	.	TGCGCCAGCAGCTTGGTCGGGGGTCCCGGGGCGAACACTGAAGCTTTCTTT	CASSLVGGPGANTEAFF
TRBV11-2	.	TRBJ2-1	.	TGTGCCAGCAGCTTTTCGGATCTACAGTTCTTC	CASSFSDLQFF
TRBV7-6	TRBD1	TRBJ2-5	few	TGTGCCAGCAGCCTGACAGGGGCCCAAGAGACCCAGTACTTC	CASSLTGAQETQYF